This T cell receptor beta chain emerged from a study of blood T cell repertoires in COVID-19. Method: immunoSEQ multiplex PCR; TCRdb's copy keeps in-frame clones and lacks some. The sample has about 140,000 clones, 60% to 80% seen once. Sequencing input: peripheral blood. The source of this sequence is a woman between 45 and 65 years old with active or convalescent COVID-19.

CDR3 protein: CASSEGQGRATGELFF. The CDR3 nucleotides read TGTGCCAGCAGCGAGGGACAGGGACGGGCCACCGGGGAGCTGTTTTTT. The rearrangement uses TRBV11-3 and TRBJ2-2; 9 bases map to TRBD1. With V trimmed by 5 bases and J by 4 bases, 8 bases remained unmatched. This CDR3 is 16 amino acids long. The germline V gene encodes CDR1 SGHNT and CDR2 YENEEA.